Following are 7 T cell receptor beta chains from one sample sequenced in a study of T-cell memory formation after mild COVID-19. MiXCR, applied by TCRdb to the 5' RACE reads, yields one record per CDR3 protein. The sample includes fewer than 150,000 distinct CDR3 sequences, around 15% of them seen just once. The sequencing sample was made of PBMCs or a T cell subset sorted from them (not recorded which). All receptors come from a man aged 18 to 29 who had mild COVID-19 (a few samples of this study predate the infection). Cell type and time point are not known.

CDR3 in amino acids: CASSYPTVRGRLGSSYEQYV. CDR3 in DNA: TGTGCCAGCAGTTACCCCACCGTGCGGGGGCGACTCGGAAGCTCCTACGAGCAGTACGTC. J is TRBJ2-7 and V is TRBV6-8, with a weak D call TRBD2 (7 bases). The germline V gene encodes CDR1 MNHGY and CDR2 SAAAGT. The length of the CDR3 is 20 residues. V lost 2 bases to trimming and J lost 0 bases, with 26 bases between them.

The J gene is TRBJ2-3, the V gene TRBV7-2, with 7 bases identical to TRBD1. Germline V gives CDR1 SGHTA, CDR2 FQGNSA. The CDR3 contains 15 residues. The junction had 9 bases not matched to a gene; V was cut back by 6 bases and J by 3 bases. The CDR3 DNA reads as TGTGCCAGCAGTCCAGGGGGTCCCAGGACAGATACGCAGTATTTT. Translating it yields CASSPGGPRTDTQYF.

This clonotype was observed a few times. The rearrangement joins TRBV6-5 to TRBJ2-7; perhaps TRBD1 as D (5 bases). This CDR3 comprises 16 residues. The V gene lost 0 bases and the J gene lost 6 bases, with 18 bases spanning the gap. CDR1 MNHEY and CDR2 SVGAGI come from the germline V gene. The CDR3, as DNA: TGTGCCAGCAGTTACTCAGGGGCAGGTCCCCTAGGCGAGCAGTACGTC. Amino acid sequence: CASSYSGAGPLGEQYV.

This chain joins TRBV6-5 and TRBJ2-1; D gene uncertain. CDR1 is MNHEY, CDR2 SVGAGI, per germline. V lost 6 bases, J lost 6 bases, and 12 bases lay in between. The CDR3 covers 13 residues. The CDR3 spells CASRRTGFNEQFF. CDR3 sequence (DNA): TGTGCCAGCAGGCGGACGGGTTTCAATGAGCAGTTCTTC.

This chain links TRBV7-8 with TRBJ1-1; no firm D call. This CDR3 spans 14 amino acids. The V end was cut by 4 bases, the J end by 4 bases, with 13 bases between. CDR1 and CDR2 (germline): SGHVS, FQNEAQ. The DNA of the CDR3 is TGTGCCAGCAGCTCACAGAAAATGGGCACTGAAGCTTTCTTT. This sequence encodes CASSSQKMGTEAFF.

J is TRBJ2-1 and V is TRBV7-9; D perhaps matches TRBD1 (6 bases). The CDR3 runs to 13 residues. Per the germline V gene, CDR1 is SEHNR and CDR2 is FQNEAQ (reference sequence). V lost 6 bases, J lost 9 bases, and 15 bases lay in between. CDR3 protein: CASREQGNGEQFF. The CDR3 coding sequence is TGTGCCAGCAGAGAACAGGGTAACGGTGAGCAGTTCTTC.

A few counts support this clonotype. V is TRBV10-2 and J is TRBJ2-2; D unresolved. Trimming cost V 3 bases and J 0 bases, with 11 bases left between them. The CDR3 consists of 16 residues. Germline CDR1 WSHSY, CDR2 SAAADI. Here the CDR3 reads CASSDWAAPNTGELFF. DNA for the CDR3: TGCGCCAGCAGTGACTGGGCAGCCCCGAACACCGGGGAGCTGTTTTTT.